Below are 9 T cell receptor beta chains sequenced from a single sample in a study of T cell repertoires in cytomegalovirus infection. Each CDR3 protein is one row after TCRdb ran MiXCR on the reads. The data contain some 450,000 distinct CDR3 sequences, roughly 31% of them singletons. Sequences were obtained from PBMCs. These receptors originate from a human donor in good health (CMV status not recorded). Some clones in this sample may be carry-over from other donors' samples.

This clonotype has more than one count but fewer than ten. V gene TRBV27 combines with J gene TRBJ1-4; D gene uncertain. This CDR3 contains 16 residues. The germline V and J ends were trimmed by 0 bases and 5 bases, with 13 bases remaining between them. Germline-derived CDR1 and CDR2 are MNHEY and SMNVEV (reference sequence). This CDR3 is CASSLSWYRGNEKLFF. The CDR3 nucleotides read TGTGCCAGCAGTTTATCCTGGTACAGAGGGAATGAAAAACTGTTTTTT.

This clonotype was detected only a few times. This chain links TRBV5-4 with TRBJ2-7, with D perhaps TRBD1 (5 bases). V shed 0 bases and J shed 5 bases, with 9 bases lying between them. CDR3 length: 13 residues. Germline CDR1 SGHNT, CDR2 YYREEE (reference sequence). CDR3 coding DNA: TGTGCCAGCAGCTTGGCGAGCAGGGACGAGCAGTACTTC. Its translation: CASSLASRDEQYF.

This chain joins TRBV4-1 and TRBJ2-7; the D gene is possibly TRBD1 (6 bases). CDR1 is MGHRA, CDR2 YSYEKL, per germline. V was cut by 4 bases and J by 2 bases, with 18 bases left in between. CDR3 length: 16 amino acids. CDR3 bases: TGCGCCAGCAGCCCGGACAGAACAAAAACCGCCTACGAGCAGTACTTC. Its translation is CASSPDRTKTAYEQYF.

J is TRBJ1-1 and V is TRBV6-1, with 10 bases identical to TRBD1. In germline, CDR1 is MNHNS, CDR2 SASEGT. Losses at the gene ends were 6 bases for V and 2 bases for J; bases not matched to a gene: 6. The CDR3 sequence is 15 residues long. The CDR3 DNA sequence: TGTGCCAGCAGCCCCGACAGGGGGCCAAACACTGAAGCTTTCTTT. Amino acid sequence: CASSPDRGPNTEAFF.

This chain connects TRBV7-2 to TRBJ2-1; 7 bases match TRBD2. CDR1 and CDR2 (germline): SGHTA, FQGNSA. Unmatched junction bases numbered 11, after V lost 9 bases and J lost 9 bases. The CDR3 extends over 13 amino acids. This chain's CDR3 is CARSRTGGREQFF. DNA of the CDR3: TGTGCCAGAAGCCGAACGGGGGGTCGTGAGCAGTTCTTC.

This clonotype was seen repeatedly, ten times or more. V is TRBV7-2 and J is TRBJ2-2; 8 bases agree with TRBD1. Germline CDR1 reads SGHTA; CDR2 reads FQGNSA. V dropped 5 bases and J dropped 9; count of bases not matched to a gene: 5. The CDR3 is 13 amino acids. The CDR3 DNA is TGTGCCAGCAGCGTAGACAGGGGCAGGGAGCTGTTTTTT. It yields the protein CASSVDRGRELFF.

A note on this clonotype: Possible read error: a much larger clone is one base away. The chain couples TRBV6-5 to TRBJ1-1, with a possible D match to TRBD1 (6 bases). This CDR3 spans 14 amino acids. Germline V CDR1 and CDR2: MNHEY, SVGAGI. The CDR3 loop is CASSQTGLRTEALF. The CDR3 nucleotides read TGTGCCAGCAGTCAGACAGGTTTACGGACTGAAGCTCTCTTT.

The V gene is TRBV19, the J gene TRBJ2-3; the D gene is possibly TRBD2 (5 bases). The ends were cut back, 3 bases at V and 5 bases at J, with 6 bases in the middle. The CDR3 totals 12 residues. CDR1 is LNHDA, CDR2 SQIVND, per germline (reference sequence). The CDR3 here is CASSIRGDTQYF. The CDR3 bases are TGTGCCAGTAGTATCCGGGGAGATACGCAGTATTTT.

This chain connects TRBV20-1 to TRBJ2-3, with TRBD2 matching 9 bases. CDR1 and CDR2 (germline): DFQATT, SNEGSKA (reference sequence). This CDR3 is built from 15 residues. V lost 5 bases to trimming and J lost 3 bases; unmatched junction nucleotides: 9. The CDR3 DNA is TGCAGTGCTTTCTTGGTGCGGGGGGGGACAGATACGCAGTATTTT. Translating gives CSAFLVRGGTDTQYF.